This entry concerns a single T cell receptor beta chain. Clones were sequenced by immunoSEQ multiplex PCR, and TCRdb holds only the in-frame ones, with some missing. Here the sample spans approximately 170,000 clones, approximately 82% being singletons. This sample is drawn from a study of blood T cell repertoires in COVID-19. Germline V CDR1 and CDR2: SGHRS, YFSETQ. The CDR3 runs to 15 residues. The trim removed 3 bases at V and 8 bases at J, leaving 8 bases unmatched. V usage is TRBV5-1 and J usage is TRBJ1-6; 7 nucleotides align to TRBD1. The specimen sequenced was peripheral blood. This sequence originates from a woman of 80 years or more with active or convalescent COVID-19. This chain's CDR3 is CASSWGQSGDSPLHF. CDR3 DNA sequence: TGCGCCAGCAGCTGGGGACAGTCGGGGGATTCACCCCTCCACTTT.